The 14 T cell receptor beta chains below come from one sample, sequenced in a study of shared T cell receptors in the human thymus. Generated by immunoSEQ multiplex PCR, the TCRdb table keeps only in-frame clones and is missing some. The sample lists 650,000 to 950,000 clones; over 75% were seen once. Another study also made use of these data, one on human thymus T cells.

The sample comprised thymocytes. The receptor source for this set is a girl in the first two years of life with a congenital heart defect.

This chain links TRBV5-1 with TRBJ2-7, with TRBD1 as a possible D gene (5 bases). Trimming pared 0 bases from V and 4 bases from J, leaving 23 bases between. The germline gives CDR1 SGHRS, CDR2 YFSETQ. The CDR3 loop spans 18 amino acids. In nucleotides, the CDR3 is TGCGCCAGCAGCTTGGGGGGCCCCCCGACAGTCCCGAAATACGAGCAGTACTTC. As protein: CASSLGGPPTVPKYEQYF.

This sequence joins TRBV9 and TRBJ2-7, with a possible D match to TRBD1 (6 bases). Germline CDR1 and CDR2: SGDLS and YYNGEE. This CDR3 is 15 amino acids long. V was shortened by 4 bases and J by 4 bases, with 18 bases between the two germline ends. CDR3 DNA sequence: TGTGCCAGCAGCCCCCGAGACAGGACAGTGTACGAGCAGTACTTC. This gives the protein CASSPRDRTVYEQYF.

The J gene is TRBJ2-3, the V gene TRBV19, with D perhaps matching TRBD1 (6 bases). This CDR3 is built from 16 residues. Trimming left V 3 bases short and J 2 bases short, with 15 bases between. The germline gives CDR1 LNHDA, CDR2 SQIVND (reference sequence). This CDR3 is CASSIRGQASTDTQYF. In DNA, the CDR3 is TGTGCCAGTAGTATCCGGGGACAAGCCTCCACAGATACGCAGTATTTT.

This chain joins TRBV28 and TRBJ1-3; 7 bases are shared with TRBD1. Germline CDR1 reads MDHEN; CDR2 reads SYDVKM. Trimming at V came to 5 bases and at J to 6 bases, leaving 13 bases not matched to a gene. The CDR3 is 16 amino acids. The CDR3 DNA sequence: TGTGCCAGCAGTCCGCGAGACAGGGCCGATGTAAACACCATATATTTT. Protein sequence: CASSPRDRADVNTIYF.

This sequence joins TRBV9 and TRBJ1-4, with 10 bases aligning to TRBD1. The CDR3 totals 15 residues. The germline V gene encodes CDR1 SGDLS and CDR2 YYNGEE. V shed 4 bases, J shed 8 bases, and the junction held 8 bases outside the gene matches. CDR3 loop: CASSLRGQGSEKLFF. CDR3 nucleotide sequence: TGTGCCAGCAGCCTTAGGGGACAGGGGAGCGAAAAACTGTTTTTT.

The chain's CDR3 is CASRTPFDGAAYEQYF. CDR3 bases: TGTGCCAGCAGAACACCCTTCGATGGGGCAGCCTACGAGCAGTACTTC. The chain joins TRBV27 to TRBJ2-7, with D possibly being TRBD1 (5 bases). This CDR3 has 16 residues. With 6 bases removed from V and 2 bases from J, the gap between germline ends came to 20 bases. The germline gives CDR1 MNHEY, CDR2 SMNVEV (reference sequence).

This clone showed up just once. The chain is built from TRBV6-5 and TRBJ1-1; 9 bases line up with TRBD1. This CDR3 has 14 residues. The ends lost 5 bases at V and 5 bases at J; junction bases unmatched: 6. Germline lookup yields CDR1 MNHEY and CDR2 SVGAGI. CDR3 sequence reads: CASSTGGIKTEAFF. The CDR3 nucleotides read TGTGCCAGCAGTACAGGGGGCATCAAGACTGAAGCTTTCTTT.

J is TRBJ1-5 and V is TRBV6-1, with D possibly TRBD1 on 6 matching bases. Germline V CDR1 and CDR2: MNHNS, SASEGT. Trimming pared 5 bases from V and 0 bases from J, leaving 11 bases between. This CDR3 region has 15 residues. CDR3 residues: CASSPWTDSNQPQHF. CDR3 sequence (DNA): TGTGCCAGCAGTCCCTGGACAGATAGCAATCAGCCCCAGCATTTT.

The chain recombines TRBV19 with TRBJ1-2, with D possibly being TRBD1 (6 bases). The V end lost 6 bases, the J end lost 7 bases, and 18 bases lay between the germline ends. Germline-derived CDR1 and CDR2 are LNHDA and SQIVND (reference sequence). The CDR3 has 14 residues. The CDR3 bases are TGTGCCAGTAGCCCCTGGGGGGGGCTAAGTGGCTACACCTTC. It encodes CASSPWGGLSGYTF.

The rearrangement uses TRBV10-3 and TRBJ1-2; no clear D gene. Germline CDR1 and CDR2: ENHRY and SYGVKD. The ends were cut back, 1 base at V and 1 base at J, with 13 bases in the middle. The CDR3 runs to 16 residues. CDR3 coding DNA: TGTGCCATCAGTGAGTACGTCAGGTGGAATAACTATGGCTACACCTTC. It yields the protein CAISEYVRWNNYGYTF.

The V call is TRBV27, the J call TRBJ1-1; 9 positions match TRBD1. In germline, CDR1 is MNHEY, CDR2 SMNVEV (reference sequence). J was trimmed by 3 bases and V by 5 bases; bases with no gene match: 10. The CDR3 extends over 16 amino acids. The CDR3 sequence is CASSLTGGQSDTEAFF. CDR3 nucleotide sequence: TGTGCCAGCAGTCTCACAGGGGGCCAAAGTGACACTGAAGCTTTCTTT.

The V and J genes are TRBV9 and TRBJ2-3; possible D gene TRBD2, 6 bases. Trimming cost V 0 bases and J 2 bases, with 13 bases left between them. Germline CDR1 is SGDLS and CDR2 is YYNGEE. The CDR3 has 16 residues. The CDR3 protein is CASSVAGLIHTDTQYF. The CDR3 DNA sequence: TGTGCCAGCAGCGTAGCCGGACTAATCCACACAGATACGCAGTATTTT.

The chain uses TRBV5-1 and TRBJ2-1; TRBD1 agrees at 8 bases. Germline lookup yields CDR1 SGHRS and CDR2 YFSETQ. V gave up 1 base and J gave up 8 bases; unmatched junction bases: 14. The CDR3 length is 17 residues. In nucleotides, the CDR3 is TGCGCCAGCAGCTTGCCCGGACAGGGCGGGAACTGCGATGAGCAGTTCTTC. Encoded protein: CASSLPGQGGNCDEQFF.

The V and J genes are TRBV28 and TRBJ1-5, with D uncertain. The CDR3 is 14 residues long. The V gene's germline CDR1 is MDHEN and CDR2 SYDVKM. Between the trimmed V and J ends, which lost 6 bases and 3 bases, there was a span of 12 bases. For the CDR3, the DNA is TGTGCCAGCAGGGAAACAGTAATCAATCAGCCCCAGCATTTT. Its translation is CASRETVINQPQHF.